One sample yielded the 24 T cell receptor beta chains listed below, sequenced in a study of identical twins. TCRdb used MiXCR to reprocess the 5' RACE reads, holding one entry per CDR3 protein. Among 500,000 or so distinct CDR3 sequences listed, about 13% were seen once. The sample was also reused in another study, on yellow fever vaccine responses in identical twins.

Sequencing was performed on CD4+ T cells sorted from blood. These receptors were taken from a woman between 18 and 29 years old in good health.

In its sample, this clonotype was seen a few times. The chain links TRBV7-2 to TRBJ2-3; TRBD2 matches 7 bases. Germline values: CDR1 SGHTA, CDR2 FQGNSA. The CDR3 sequence is 18 residues long. Trimming took 0 bases from V and 5 from J; bases not matched to a gene: 14. The CDR3 reads CASSLAGWRGKNVDTQYF. In DNA, the CDR3 is TGTGCCAGCAGCTTAGCTGGCTGGCGGGGGAAGAATGTAGATACGCAGTATTTT.

The J gene is TRBJ1-4, the V gene TRBV3-1, with a tentative D call TRBD1 (5 bases). There are 15 residues in the CDR3. From germline, CDR1 is LGHDT and CDR2 YNNKEL (reference sequence). V was trimmed by 4 bases and J by 5 bases, leaving 14 bases between them. CDR3 region: CASSLGGVSNEKLFF. CDR3 DNA: TGTGCCAGCAGCCTGGGGGGGGTGTCGAATGAAAAACTGTTTTTT.

Here the CDR3 DNA reads TGTGCCATCAGTGATAGCGTACAGGGGAGGAGTATCCAGTACTTC. This sequence encodes CAISDSVQGRSIQYF. The chain couples TRBV10-3 to TRBJ2-5; possibly TRBD1 for D (7 bases). V shed 3 bases and J shed 10 bases, with 21 bases lying between them. Germline assignment: CDR1 ENHRY and CDR2 SYGVKD. The CDR3 runs 15 residues.

The CDR3 spells CSARGPSGYNEQFF. The CDR3 DNA reads as TGCAGTGCTAGAGGGCCTAGCGGGTACAATGAGCAGTTCTTC. The V gene is TRBV20-1, the J gene TRBJ2-1; 8 bases align to TRBD2. Germline values: CDR1 DFQATT, CDR2 SNEGSKA (reference sequence). V was pared by 1 base and J by 4 bases, with 3 bases of the junction left unmatched. The CDR3 runs 14 residues.

This clonotype was detected many times. Written as DNA, the CDR3 is TGCGCCAGCAGCCAACCCGGGACAGGCTATACCTACGAGCAGTACTTC. It codes for CASSQPGTGYTYEQYF. V and J are TRBV4-3 and TRBJ2-7, with TRBD1 identical over 8 bases. The V segment lost 2 bases and the J segment 2 bases; nucleotides outside the gene matches: 8. There are 16 residues in the CDR3. Per the germline V gene, CDR1 is LGHNA and CDR2 is YSLEER.

The V gene is TRBV11-2, the J gene TRBJ2-7; D is possibly TRBD1 (6 bases). The CDR3 extends over 15 amino acids. Trimming stripped 5 bases from V and 0 bases from J, with 14 bases between. The germline V gene encodes CDR1 SGHAT and CDR2 FQNNGV. CDR3 sequence (DNA): TGTGCCAGCAGCCCCGGGACAACGTACTCCTACGAGCAGTACTTC. Its translation is CASSPGTTYSYEQYF. Full variable domain (missing parts from reference TRBV11-2 and TRBJ2-7): EAGVAQSPRYKIIEKRQSVAFWCNPISGHATLYWYQQILGQGPKLLIQFQNNGVVDDSQLPKDRFSAERLKGVDSTLKIQPAKLEDSAVYLCASSPGTTYSYEQYFGPGTRLTVT.

This clonotype was picked up many times. This chain joins TRBV29-1 and TRBJ2-5; 9 nucleotides line up with TRBD1. The CDR3 loop spans 15 amino acids. V was pared by 2 bases and J by 2 bases, with 6 bases of the junction left unmatched. Germline V gives CDR1 SQVTM, CDR2 ANQGSEA. The CDR3 DNA reads TGCAGCGTTGAACGGACAGGGGCCAAACAAGAGACCCAGTACTTC. This translates into CSVERTGAKQETQYF.

This clonotype was counted a few times. V is TRBV4-3 and J is TRBJ2-7; D unresolved. The CDR3 runs to 13 residues. Trimming pared 1 base from V and 7 bases from J, leaving 11 bases between. Germline loops: CDR1 LGHNA, CDR2 YSLEER. CDR3: CASSQVGRSEQYF. The CDR3 DNA reads as TGCGCCAGCAGCCAAGTGGGCAGGAGTGAGCAGTACTTC.

This clonotype was picked up a small number of times. The chain is built from TRBV11-2 and TRBJ2-5, with D tentatively TRBD2 (6 bases). The V end lost 6 bases, the J end lost 1 base, and 15 bases lay between the germline ends. The CDR3 covers 15 residues. Germline values: CDR1 SGHAT, CDR2 FQNNGV. Written as DNA, the CDR3 is TGTGCCAGCAGAGAAACAAGGGGAGGCCAAGAGACCCAGTACTTC. Encoded protein: CASRETRGGQETQYF. The whole variable domain, remainder taken from reference TRBV11-2 and TRBJ2-5, is EAGVAQSPRYKIIEKRQSVAFWCNPISGHATLYWYQQILGQGPKLLIQFQNNGVVDDSQLPKDRFSAERLKGVDSTLKIQPAKLEDSAVYLCASRETRGGQETQYFGPGTRLLVL.

This chain links TRBV12-3 or TRBV12-4 with TRBJ2-6; D call uncertain. V dropped 4 bases and J dropped 0 bases, with 13 bases sitting between them. The CDR3 loop spans 17 amino acids. The CDR3 is CASSSVLGLSGANVLTF. DNA of the CDR3: TGTGCCAGCAGTTCGGTTTTAGGGCTCTCTGGGGCCAACGTCCTGACTTTC.

This clonotype occurred many times. The chain recombines TRBV28 with TRBJ1-1, with D perhaps TRBD1 (5 bases). There are 15 residues in the CDR3. V dropped 5 bases and J dropped 1 base, with 14 bases sitting between them. Per germline, CDR1 MDHEN and CDR2 SYDVKM. In DNA form, the CDR3 reads TGTGCCAGCAGTCCCAGCCGGGGGTGGAACACTGAAGCTTTCTTT. It specifies CASSPSRGWNTEAFF.

This sequence joins TRBV5-6 and TRBJ2-5; 7 bases are shared with TRBD1. This CDR3 has 14 residues. Germline CDR1 reads SGHDT; CDR2 reads YYEEEE. Trimming cost V 4 bases and J 2 bases; bases outside gene matches: 5. The CDR3: CASSPGTEQETQYF. The DNA for the CDR3 is TGTGCCAGCAGCCCGGGGACAGAGCAAGAGACCCAGTACTTC.

The chain combines TRBV7-2 with TRBJ2-7; either TRBD1 or TRBD2 may fit D (5 bases each). Between the trimmed V and J ends, which lost 5 bases and 6 bases, there was a span of 11 bases. The CDR3 has 12 amino acids. The V gene's germline CDR1 is SGHTA and CDR2 FQGNSA. The chain's CDR3 is CASSPSGPEQYF. In nucleotides, the CDR3 is TGTGCCAGCAGCCCCTCGGGACCCGAGCAGTACTTC. Drawing the rest from reference TRBV7-2 and TRBJ2-7, the complete variable domain is GAGVSQSPSNKVTEKGKDVELRCDPISGHTALYWYRQSLGQGLEFLIYFQGNSAPDKSGLPSDRFSAERTGGSVSTLTIQRTQQEDSAVYLCASSPSGPEQYFGPGTRLTVT.

The rearrangement joins TRBV6-2 or TRBV6-3 to TRBJ2-2, with 8 bases fitting TRBD2. The V gene's germline CDR1 is MNHEY and CDR2 SVGEGT. This CDR3 has 15 residues. Trimming took 7 bases from V and 4 from J; bases not matched to a gene: 8. The CDR3 DNA reads as TGTGCCAGCAACTACCCCGGGAGGGGCACCGGGGAGCTGTTTTTT. Translated: CASNYPGRGTGELFF.

The J gene is TRBJ1-1, the V gene TRBV4-3; TRBD1 aligns across 10 bases. The CDR3 has 15 amino acids. The germline gives CDR1 LGHNA, CDR2 YSLEER. V gave up 2 bases and J gave up 4 bases; unmatched junction bases: 4. DNA of the CDR3: TGCGCCAGCAGCCAATCGGGACAGGGGAGCACTGAAGCTTTCTTT. Translated: CASSQSGQGSTEAFF.

The chain recombines TRBV11-2 with TRBJ2-7; 12 positions agree with TRBD2. The CDR3 covers 18 residues. Germline CDR1 is SGHAT and CDR2 is FQNNGV. V shed 5 bases and J 2 bases; nucleotides not matched to a gene: 13. The chain's CDR3 is CASSARLAGDPTAYEQYF. The CDR3 DNA sequence: TGTGCCAGCAGCGCCCGACTAGCGGGAGATCCAACGGCCTACGAGCAGTACTTC.

This clonotype was observed a few times. The chain uses TRBV4-3 and TRBJ1-6; the D gene is possibly TRBD1 (6 bases). V was trimmed by 1 base and J by 6 bases, leaving 10 bases between them. The CDR3 spans 15 residues. Per the germline V gene, CDR1 is LGHNA and CDR2 is YSLEER. CDR3 residues: CASSQVQGSNSPLHF. CDR3 coding DNA: TGCGCCAGCAGCCAAGTGCAGGGGAGTAATTCACCCCTCCACTTT.

V is TRBV6-1 and J is TRBJ2-5, with TRBD2 matching over 8 bases. This CDR3 is 16 amino acids long. Germline trimming cut 6 bases from V and 2 bases from J; bases unmatched to any gene: 11. CDR1 and CDR2 from the germline V gene are MNHNS and SASEGT. CDR3: CASRPHQAGEQETQYF. The CDR3 nucleotides read TGTGCCAGCAGACCCCATCAAGCGGGGGAGCAAGAGACCCAGTACTTC.

This clonotype has more than one count but fewer than ten. V gene TRBV6-5 combines with J gene TRBJ2-7; D remains ambiguous. CDR3 length: 14 amino acids. Trimming shortened V by 2 bases and J by 3 bases, and 11 bases separated the two germline ends. The germline gives CDR1 MNHEY, CDR2 SVGAGI. The CDR3 region has the DNA TGTGCCAGCAGTTACGCTGCACACGGCTACGAGCAGTACTTC. Translated, it gives CASSYAAHGYEQYF.

This clonotype was counted a few times. The chain employs TRBV12-3 or TRBV12-4 and TRBJ1-6, with TRBD1 as a possible D gene (6 bases). V lost 3 bases and J lost 5, with 8 bases in between. The CDR3 extends over 14 amino acids. The CDR3 here is CASSFGQHNSPLHF. The CDR3 DNA reads TGTGCCAGCAGTTTTGGACAGCATAATTCACCCCTCCACTTT.

This clonotype has a count of ten or more. The chain combines TRBV12-3 or TRBV12-4 with TRBJ1-1, with D hard to call. With 2 bases removed from V and 5 bases from J, the gap between germline ends came to 3 bases. This CDR3 has 11 residues. The CDR3 bases are TGTGCCAGCAGTTTAAAGACTGAAGCTTTCTTT. This codes for CASSLKTEAFF.

This clonotype was seen a few times. The V and J genes are TRBV30 and TRBJ2-1; D call uncertain. Germline V CDR1 and CDR2: GTSNPN, SVGIG (reference sequence). The germline V and J ends were trimmed by 7 bases and 2 bases, with 9 bases remaining between them. The CDR3 totals 12 residues. The CDR3 sequence: CASTRPYNEQFF. CDR3 sequence (DNA): TGTGCCTCAACTCGCCCCTACAATGAGCAGTTCTTC.

This clonotype was observed a few times. The V call is TRBV18, the J call TRBJ2-7; 8 bases align to TRBD1. Germline V gene sequence: CDR1 KGHSH, CDR2 LQKENI. The CDR3 loop spans 15 amino acids. Trimming at V came to 6 bases and at J to 6 bases, leaving 13 bases not matched to a gene. The CDR3 DNA reads as TGTGCCAGCTCCCCGGCGGGACAGGCTCACTCCGAGCAGTACTTC. This sequence encodes CASSPAGQAHSEQYF.

The genes are TRBV7-9 and TRBJ1-4; D possibly corresponds to TRBD1 (5 bases). Deletions cut 3 bases from V and 5 bases from J, with 10 bases between. Looked up from germline, CDR1 is SEHNR and CDR2 is FQNEAQ (reference sequence). The CDR3 is 14 amino acids. DNA for the CDR3: TGTGCCAGCAGCTTGGTCGAGGGGAATGAAAAACTGTTTTTT. Amino acid sequence: CASSLVEGNEKLFF.